This T cell receptor beta chain was found in a study of glioma-infiltrating T cells after dendritic cell vaccination. Turning to the study itself: Patients received three intradermal dendritic cell vaccine injections at biweekly intervals.

Fresh-frozen tumor tissue and more than two years of survival data were available for all. PBMC were collected before vaccination, two weeks after the third vaccination, and at progression. Overall study results and limits: Higher TCR clonality did not directly relate to longer survival.

This CDR3 region has 14 residues. CDR1 is SGHNT and CDR2 is YYREEE in the germline V gene (reference sequence). V lost 6 bases and J 1 base, leaving 13 bases between the germline ends. TCRdb keeps only in-frame clones here, not all; method: immunoSEQ multiplex PCR. The sample consists of around 37,000 clones, roughly four fifths of them appearing once. Concerning this clone: What it binds is not known.

Sequenced material: blood, taken before dendritic cell vaccination. The TCR comes from a human donor with glioblastoma. The chain couples TRBV5-4 to TRBJ1-1, with D hard to call. CDR3 sequence reads: CASTLDLGNTEAFF. The CDR3 DNA follows: TGTGCCAGCACCCTGGACTTGGGGAACACTGAAGCTTTCTTT. The variable domain in full, with the rest retrieved from reference TRBV5-4 and TRBJ1-1, is ETGVTQSPTHLIKTRGQQVTLRCSSQSGHNTVSWYQQALGQGPQFIFQYYREEENGRGNFPPRFSGLQFPNYSSELNVNALELDDSALYLCASTLDLGNTEAFFGQGTRLTVV.